This T cell receptor beta chain derives from a study of identical twins. Trimming removed 7 bases at V and 2 bases at J, with 23 bases between. Germline V CDR1 and CDR2: MNHEY, SMNVEV (reference sequence). This CDR3 spans 18 amino acids. Donors were all healthy Caucasians. In its sample, this clonotype was seen a few times. TCRdb used MiXCR to reprocess the 5' RACE reads, holding one entry per CDR3 protein. The sample lists some 710,000 distinct CDR3 sequences, around 6% occurring once. The chain has TRBV27 and TRBJ2-2; D may be TRBD2 (5 bases). The sequence came from a man younger than 35 in good health. Sequences were obtained from naive T cells sorted from blood. The CDR3 region is CASTFRGSRGKNTGELFF. DNA of the CDR3: TGTGCCAGCACTTTCCGAGGGAGTCGAGGGAAAAACACCGGGGAGCTGTTTTTT.